These 3 T cell receptor beta chains were all obtained from the same sample, sequenced in a study of technical replicates of blood from four donors. Repertoires were generated with immunoSEQ multiplex PCR, while TCRdb's copy carries only in-frame clones and drops some. Found here are approximately 75,000 clones, roughly four fifths of them singletons; the top ten hold approximately 3.5%. Material: PBMCs. The receptors here all came from a human donor in good health. Some clones in this sample may be carry-over from other donors' samples.

In this sample, this clone turned up once. V and J are TRBV4-2 and TRBJ2-3; 9 bases fit TRBD2. The V gene's germline CDR1 is LGHNA and CDR2 YNFKEQ. The length of the CDR3 is 16 residues. Trimming cost V 4 bases and J 5 bases; bases outside gene matches: 10. The CDR3 bases are TGTGCCAGCAGCCTACGGACTAGCGATTCCCAAGATACGCAGTATTTT. Its translation is CASSLRTSDSQDTQYF.

This rearrangement joins TRBV5-4 to TRBJ1-1; TRBD1 matches at 9 bases. Germline CDR1 and CDR2: SGHNT and YYREEE (reference sequence). V lost 4 bases and J lost 4; bases outside the gene matches: 5. This CDR3 contains 14 residues. Here the CDR3 DNA reads TGTGCCAGCAGCAGGGGACAGGGCGTCACTGAAGCTTTCTTT. Its protein is CASSRGQGVTEAFF.

The rearrangement joins TRBV25-1 to TRBJ2-5, with 7 positions matching TRBD1. J was trimmed by 1 base and V by 3 bases; bases with no gene match: 5. CDR3 length equals 15 residues. CDR1 MGHDK and CDR2 SYGVNS come from the germline V gene. The CDR3 nucleotides read TGTGCCAGCAGTGACCTACAGGGGTTCCAAGAGACCCAGTACTTC. Protein sequence: CASSDLQGFQETQYF. The whole variable domain, remainder taken from reference TRBV25-1 and TRBJ2-5, is EADIYQTPRYLVIGTGKKITLECSQTMGHDKMYWYQQDPGMELHLIHYSYGVNSTEKGDLSSESTVSRIRTEHFPLTLESARPSHTSQYLCASSDLQGFQETQYFGPGTRLLVL.